The clone carrying this T cell receptor beta chain was observed a few times. Its antigen is unidentified. This record belongs to a study of beta chain features in type 1 diabetes. Study-level results: Researchers report that Type 1 diabetes patients had moderately but significantly shorter TCRB CDR3s across all four CD4+ subsets.

Germline trimming cut 3 bases from V and 3 bases from J; bases unmatched to any gene: 11. Looked up from germline, CDR1 is SEHNR and CDR2 is FQNEAQ (reference sequence). This CDR3 has 17 amino acids. What was sequenced were expressed TCRB transcripts, since all of the isolated RNA had been reverse transcribed. Some clones are missing from TCRdb's copy, which holds only in-frame ones; the method was immunoSEQ multiplex PCR. The sample shows 300,000 to 350,000 clones, roughly 14% of them seen only once. The sample was naive CD4+ T cells from blood. This sequence was found in a young woman with type 1 diabetes. The chain couples TRBV7-9 to TRBJ2-7, with TRBD2 matching over 10 bases. CDR3 residues: CASSFQPGLADNYEQYF. CDR3 DNA: TGTGCCAGCAGCTTCCAGCCCGGACTAGCGGACAACTACGAGCAGTACTTC.